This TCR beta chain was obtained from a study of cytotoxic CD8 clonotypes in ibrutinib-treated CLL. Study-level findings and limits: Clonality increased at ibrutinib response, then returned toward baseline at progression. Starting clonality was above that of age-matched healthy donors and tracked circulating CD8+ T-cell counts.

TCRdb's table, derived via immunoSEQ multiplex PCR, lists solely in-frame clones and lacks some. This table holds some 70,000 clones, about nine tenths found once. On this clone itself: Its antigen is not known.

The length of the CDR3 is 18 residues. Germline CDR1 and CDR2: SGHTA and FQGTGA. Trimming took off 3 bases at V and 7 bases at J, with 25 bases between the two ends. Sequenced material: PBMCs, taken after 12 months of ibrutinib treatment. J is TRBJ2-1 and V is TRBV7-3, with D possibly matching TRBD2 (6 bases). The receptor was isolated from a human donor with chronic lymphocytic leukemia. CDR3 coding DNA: TGTGCCAGCAGCTTGGACGGCCCCCGCTACGCGGGAAGTAATGAGCAGTTCTTC. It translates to CASSLDGPRYAGSNEQFF.